Detailed here is one T cell receptor beta chain. The source of the sample is a study of blood T cell repertoires in COVID-19. Turning to the study itself: The United States, Italy and Spain were the sources of the acute and convalescent COVID-19 samples. The cDNA or gDNA used as material had been derived from T cells, B-cell-depleted T cells, or PBMCs.

As originally analysed: Amplifying reference gene primers gave estimates of nucleated cell counts. The data were produced by immunoSEQ multiplex PCR, yet TCRdb's version contains in-frame clones alone and is incomplete. Clonal size and the V and J genes are those of that table, whereas D and trimming came from the DNA. The repertoire holds 350,000 or so clones, with about 83% as singletons. The sample consisted of peripheral blood. This sequence originates from a man under 40 with active or convalescent COVID-19.

The CDR3 DNA sequence: TGCGCCAGCAGCCAAGATCCAGGCGGGAGGTACCTGAACACCGGGGAGCTGTTTTTT. Amino acids: CASSQDPGGRYLNTGELFF. The rearrangement joins TRBV4-1 to TRBJ2-2; TRBD2 matches at 8 bases. J gave up 1 base and V 0 bases, and 10 bases lay outside the gene matches. CDR1 is MGHRA, CDR2 YSYEKL, per germline. The length of the CDR3 is 19 residues.